This T cell receptor (beta chain) was retrieved from a study of blood T cell repertoires in COVID-19. Libraries were prepared by immunoSEQ multiplex PCR; TCRdb keeps only in-frame clonotypes and omits some of them. The sample records 150,000 or so clones, around 78% being singletons. V dropped 2 bases and J dropped 4 bases, with 18 bases sitting between them. The CDR3 length is 17 residues. CDR1 and CDR2 from the germline V gene are SGHTA and FQGTGA. The genes are TRBV7-3 and TRBJ2-1; maybe TRBD1 (5 bases). The sequenced sample consisted of peripheral blood. This TCR was recovered from an elderly woman with active or convalescent COVID-19. CDR3 sequence reads: CASSLLARGQGYNEQFF. DNA of the CDR3: TGTGCCAGCAGCTTATTAGCCCGTGGGCAGGGTTACAATGAGCAGTTCTTC.